This T cell receptor (beta chain) was found in a study of spatial heterogeneity in lung cancer. Noted time point: sample taken at primary tumor resection. This clonotype was seen at least ten times. TCRdb analysed the 5' RACE reads with MiXCR anew, one entry per CDR3 protein. The sample has about 38,000 distinct CDR3 sequences; 6.5% to 8.5% are singletons. V trimming: 0 bases; J trimming: 3 bases; junction bases outside the gene matches: 6. The CDR3 is 16 residues long. Germline assignment: CDR1 LGHDT and CDR2 YNNKEL (reference sequence). This specimen was PBMCs, taken at surgery. The rearrangement links TRBV3-1 to TRBJ2-3; TRBD1 aligns across 7 bases. This TCR derives from a male donor with early-stage non-small cell lung cancer. CDR3 sequence: CASSQDLGGGTDTQYF. CDR3 DNA sequence: TGTGCCAGCAGCCAAGATCTAGGGGGCGGGACAGATACGCAGTATTTT.